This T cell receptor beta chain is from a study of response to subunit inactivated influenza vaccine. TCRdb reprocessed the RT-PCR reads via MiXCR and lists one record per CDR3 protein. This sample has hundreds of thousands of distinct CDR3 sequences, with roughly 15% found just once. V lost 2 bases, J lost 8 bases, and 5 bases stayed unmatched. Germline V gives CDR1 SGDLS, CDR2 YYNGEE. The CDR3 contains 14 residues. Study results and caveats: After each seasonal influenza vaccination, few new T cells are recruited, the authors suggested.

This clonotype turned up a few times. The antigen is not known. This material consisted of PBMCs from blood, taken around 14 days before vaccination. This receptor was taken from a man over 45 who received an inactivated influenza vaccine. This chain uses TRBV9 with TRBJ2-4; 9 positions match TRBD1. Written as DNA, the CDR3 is TGTGCCAGCAGCGTGGGACAGGGTTTTGACATTCAGTACTTC. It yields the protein CASSVGQGFDIQYF.